This entry lists 17 T cell receptor beta chains sequenced from one sample in a study of OX40 agonist ivuxolimab in advanced cancers. Generated by immunoSEQ multiplex PCR, the TCRdb table keeps only in-frame clones and is missing some. Of 65,000 to 85,000 clones in the sample, about 85% are singletons; the top ten hold roughly 2%. The sample consisted of CD4+ or CD8+ T cells sorted from blood, taken in a trial of the OX40 agonist ivuxolimab. Receptors originate from an adult with an advanced solid tumor such as melanoma, head and neck, liver or kidney cancer.

This rearrangement joins TRBV30 to TRBJ1-3, with a tentative D call TRBD1 (5 bases). The germline V gene encodes CDR1 GTSNPN and CDR2 SVGIG (reference sequence). Deletions cut 0 bases from V and 3 bases from J, with 9 bases between. This CDR3 has 14 residues. CDR3 in DNA: TGTGCCTGGAGTGTAGGGGACCGTGGAAACACCATATATTTT. Protein: CAWSVGDRGNTIYF. The whole variable domain, remainder taken from reference TRBV30 and TRBJ1-3, is SQTIHQWPATLVQPVGSPLSLECTVEGTSNPNLYWYRQAAGRGLQLLFYSVGIGQISSEVPQNLSASRPQDRQFILSSKKLLLSDSGFYLCAWSVGDRGNTIYFGEGSWLTVV.

This clone was found a few times. V usage is TRBV6-6 and J usage is TRBJ1-2, with 9 bases matching TRBD1. Germline CDR1 and CDR2: MNHNY and SVGAGI (reference sequence). This CDR3 contains 15 residues. V lost 5 bases to trimming and J lost 4 bases; unmatched junction nucleotides: 8. The CDR3 spells CASSTPGQGIYGYTF. The DNA for the CDR3 is TGTGCCAGCAGTACCCCGGGACAGGGCATCTATGGCTACACCTTC.

The chain couples TRBV6-6 to TRBJ2-2; D is unclear. The CDR3 spans 13 residues. The V and J ends lost 7 bases and 2 bases respectively, with 8 bases between them. CDR1 is MNHNY, CDR2 SVGAGI, per germline (reference sequence). CDR3 loop: CASININTGELFF. The CDR3 nucleotides are TGTGCCAGCATCAATATTAACACCGGGGAGCTGTTTTTT.

The sample holds a few counts of this clone. V and J are TRBV7-3 and TRBJ2-7; perhaps TRBD2 as D (6 bases). Germline CDR1 and CDR2: SGHTA and FQGTGA. The CDR3 covers 13 residues. The V end lost 2 bases, the J end lost 7 bases, and 12 bases lay between the germline ends. The DNA of the CDR3 is TGTGCCAGCAGCTTAGGAGGGGCGGGAGAGCAGTACTTC. Translating gives CASSLGGAGEQYF.

This chain joins TRBV19 and TRBJ1-1; D uncertain. Germline CDR1 LNHDA, CDR2 SQIVND (reference sequence). Trimming stripped 5 bases from V and 1 base from J, with 8 bases between. The CDR3 consists of 13 residues. CDR3 sequence: CASSLTGNTEAFF. For the CDR3, the DNA is TGTGCCAGTAGTTTGACCGGGAACACTGAAGCTTTCTTT. The full variable domain, completed using reference TRBV19 and TRBJ1-1, is DGGITQSPKYLFRKEGQNVTLSCEQNLNHDAMYWYRQDPGQGLRLIYYSQIVNDFQKGDIAEGYSVSREKKESFPLTVTSAQKNPTAFYLCASSLTGNTEAFFGQGTRLTVV.

The gene calls are TRBV11-1 and TRBJ2-1, with a possible D match to TRBD1 (6 bases). V lost 1 base and J 5 bases, leaving 18 bases between the germline ends. The CDR3 has 17 residues. From germline, CDR1 is SGHAT and CDR2 FQDESV (reference sequence). CDR3 DNA: TGTGCCAGCAGCTTAGTCACGGACAGCTTAAGCGACAATGAGCAGTTCTTC. Its protein product is CASSLVTDSLSDNEQFF.

This clone was recorded once. This sequence joins TRBV6-1 and TRBJ2-7; D not resolved. Trimming pared 10 bases from V and 0 bases from J, leaving 16 bases between. Germline V CDR1 and CDR2: MNHNS, SASEGT. The CDR3 extends over 14 amino acids. CDR3 bases: TGTGCCACCGGTCGGGTCGTCGGCTCCTACGAGCAGTACTTC. This gives the protein CATGRVVGSYEQYF.

The chain has TRBV11-1 and TRBJ2-3, with 11 bases identical to TRBD2. Germline CDR1 is SGHAT and CDR2 is FQDESV (reference sequence). The J segment lost 5 bases and the V segment lost 5 bases, leaving 9 bases of the junction unmatched. The CDR3 is 16 amino acids. This chain's CDR3 is CASSPYSGRAQDTQYF. The CDR3 DNA reads TGTGCCAGCAGCCCGTATAGCGGGAGGGCCCAAGATACGCAGTATTTT.

By its share, this clone is medium-sized. The CDR3 nucleotides are TGTGCCAGCAGCCAAGACGGGGACACCAATCAGCCCCAGCATTTT. Protein product: CASSQDGDTNQPQHF. The chain uses TRBV4-2 and TRBJ1-5; D might be TRBD1 (6 bases). Germline V lookup: CDR1 LGHNA, CDR2 YNFKEQ. V lost 0 bases and J lost 3, with 9 bases in between. This CDR3 contains 15 residues.

This clone was seen once. The chain couples TRBV28 to TRBJ2-4; a weak D match, TRBD1 (6 bases). V lost 8 bases and J lost 9, with 14 bases in between. There are 12 residues in the CDR3. The V gene's germline CDR1 is MDHEN and CDR2 SYDVKM. The DNA of the CDR3 is TGTGCCAGCTTTGCAGGCAGGGGCATTCAGTACTTC. Translated, it gives CASFAGRGIQYF. The whole variable domain, remainder taken from reference TRBV28 and TRBJ2-4, is DVKVTQSSRYLVKRTGEKVFLECVQDMDHENMFWYRQDPGLGLRLIYFSYDVKMKEKGDIPEGYSVSREKKERFSLILESASTNQTSMYLCASFAGRGIQYFGAGTRLSVL.

The CDR3 DNA is TGTGCCAGCAGCGTCCGGACGGGGGGGCCCTACGAGCAGTACTTC. The encoded protein is CASSVRTGGPYEQYF. This rearrangement joins TRBV9 to TRBJ2-7; 8 positions agree with TRBD2. V was clipped by 2 bases and J by 2 bases; unmatched bases: 6. CDR3 length equals 15 residues. Germline-derived CDR1 and CDR2 are SGDLS and YYNGEE.

The chain is built from TRBV6-5 and TRBJ2-1; possibly TRBD2 for D (5 bases). The length of the CDR3 is 13 residues. V was clipped by 6 bases and J by 9 bases, with 15 bases between them. Germline V gene data show CDR1 as MNHEY and CDR2 as SVGAGI. CDR3 in DNA: TGTGCCAGCAGGAGTCGGGGATTTGGTGAGCAGTTCTTC. Its translation: CASRSRGFGEQFF.

This chain uses TRBV11-3 with TRBJ2-7; possibly TRBD1 for D (6 bases). Germline V gene sequence: CDR1 SGHNT, CDR2 YENEEA. The CDR3 covers 13 residues. The V gene lost 1 base and the J gene lost 6 bases, with 10 bases spanning the gap. The CDR3 here is CASSLVVGAEQYF. As DNA, the CDR3 is TGTGCCAGCAGCTTAGTGGTGGGGGCCGAGCAGTACTTC.

The rearrangement joins TRBV7-9 to TRBJ2-7; 11 bases line up with TRBD2. CDR3 length: 15 amino acids. Unmatched junction bases numbered 3, after V lost 3 bases and J lost 2 bases. CDR1 and CDR2 (germline): SEHNR, FQNEAQ (reference sequence). The DNA for the CDR3 is TGTGCCAGCAGCTTCGGGACTAGCGGTGCCTACGAGCAGTACTTC. Residues: CASSFGTSGAYEQYF.

V gene TRBV28 combines with J gene TRBJ1-4; TRBD1 matches 11 bases. Losses at the gene ends were 5 bases for V and 7 bases for J; bases not matched to a gene: 6. CDR3 length: 15 amino acids. CDR1 and CDR2 (germline): MDHEN, SYDVKM. This CDR3 reads CASSPGTGGGEKLFF. CDR3 nucleotide sequence: TGTGCCAGCAGTCCCGGGACAGGGGGTGGTGAAAAACTGTTTTTT. The entire variable domain, with the rest obtained from reference TRBV28 and TRBJ1-4, is as follows: DVKVTQSSRYLVKRTGEKVFLECVQDMDHENMFWYRQDPGLGLRLIYFSYDVKMKEKGDIPEGYSVSREKKERFSLILESASTNQTSMYLCASSPGTGGGEKLFFGSGTQLSVL.

V and J are TRBV5-1 and TRBJ1-4; 7 bases align to TRBD1. Trimming removed 0 bases from V and 4 bases from J; junction bases left unmatched: 6. Germline V CDR1 and CDR2: SGHRS, YFSETQ. This CDR3 region has 16 residues. The CDR3 here is CASSLGPQGDNEKLFF. In nucleotides, the CDR3 is TGCGCCAGCAGCTTGGGCCCTCAGGGGGATAATGAAAAACTGTTTTTT.

V gene TRBV4-1 combines with J gene TRBJ1-5; D remains ambiguous. This CDR3 has 16 residues. Between the trimmed V and J ends, which lost 1 base and 2 bases, there was a span of 12 bases. The germline V gene has CDR1 MGHRA and CDR2 YSYEKL. The CDR3 reads CASSQGQQTRNQPQHF. CDR3 sequence (DNA): TGCGCCAGCAGCCAAGGGCAGCAGACACGCAATCAGCCCCAGCATTTT.